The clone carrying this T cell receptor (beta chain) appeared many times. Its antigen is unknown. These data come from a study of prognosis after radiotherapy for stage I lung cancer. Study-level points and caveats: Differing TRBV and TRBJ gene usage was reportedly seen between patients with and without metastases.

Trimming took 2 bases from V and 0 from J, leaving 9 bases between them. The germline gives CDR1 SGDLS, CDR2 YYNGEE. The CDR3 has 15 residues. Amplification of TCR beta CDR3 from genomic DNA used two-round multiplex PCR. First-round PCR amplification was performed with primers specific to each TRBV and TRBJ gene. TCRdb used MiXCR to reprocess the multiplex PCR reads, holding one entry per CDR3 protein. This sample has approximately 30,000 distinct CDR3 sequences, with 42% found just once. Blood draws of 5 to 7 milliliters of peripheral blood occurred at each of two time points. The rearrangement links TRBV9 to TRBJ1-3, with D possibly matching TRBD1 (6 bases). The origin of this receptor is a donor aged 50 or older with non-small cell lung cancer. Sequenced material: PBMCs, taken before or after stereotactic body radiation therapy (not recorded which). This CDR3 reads CASSVGRGSGNTIYF. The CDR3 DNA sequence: TGTGCCAGCAGCGTCGGCAGGGGCTCTGGAAACACCATATATTTT.